Reported below is one T cell receptor (beta chain). Antigen: not known. The data were taken from a study of T-cell memory formation after mild COVID-19. General study findings and limits: The CD4+ clones that contracted clustered mainly within CM and EM, and the CD8+ clones concentrated in EMRA.

TCRdb itself ran the 5' RACE reads through MiXCR, one entry per CDR3 protein. The sample has around 390,000 distinct CDR3 sequences, 16% seen once. The CDR3 extends over 15 amino acids. Losses at the gene ends were 6 bases for V and 5 bases for J; bases not matched to a gene: 10. Germline-derived CDR1 and CDR2 are MDHEN and SYDVKM. Sequenced material: PBMCs or a T cell subset sorted from them (not recorded which). The TCR originated in a man younger than 35 who had mild COVID-19 (a few samples of this study predate the infection). Cell type and time point are not known. The V gene is TRBV28, the J gene TRBJ1-5; TRBD1 agrees at 7 bases. CDR3 sequence: CASRTGSAGHQPQHF. CDR3 sequence (DNA): TGTGCCAGCAGGACAGGGTCGGCGGGGCATCAGCCCCAGCATTTT.